This T cell receptor beta chain was documented in a study of T cells in Graves' hyperthyroidism and ophthalmopathy. General study points: Blood shared most expanded thyroid clonotypes above 0.001.

Active moderate-to-severe ophthalmopathy, Clinical Activity Score at least 3, NOSPECS at least 4, under 3 months' duration. This clonotype occurred a few times. What it recognizes is unknown. Authors of the study amplified TCR beta CDR3 regions from RNA transcripts. A set of HTBI primers served as the primers for a first-round RT-PCR of the TCR CDR3. MiXCR, run by TCRdb on the multiplex PCR reads, gives a single entry per CDR3 protein. This sample carries 660,000 or so distinct CDR3 sequences, more than 20% of them seen once, and the ten largest clones take under 35%. The CDR3 totals 15 residues. The J segment lost 7 bases and the V segment lost 5 bases, leaving 10 bases of the junction unmatched.

The rearrangement links TRBV12-3 or TRBV12-4 to TRBJ2-2, with 7 bases lining up with TRBD1. The receptor was derived from a man in his thirties or forties with Graves' ophthalmopathy. The specimen sequenced was blood. Here the CDR3 DNA reads TGTGCCAGCAGTCTCGAGGGGGCGACGGGCGGGGAGCTGTTTTTT. Protein: CASSLEGATGGELFF.